The present T cell receptor (beta chain) was sequenced within a study of spatial heterogeneity in lung cancer. Study summary: Detected sequences consistently included more beta-chain ones than alpha-chain ones. Within raw reads, each unique TCR and UMI combination appeared on average more than ten times.

V was cut by 2 bases and J by 3 bases, with 4 bases left in between. The CDR3 contains 13 residues. Per the germline V gene, CDR1 is MNHEY and CDR2 is SVGEGT. Time point specified: sample taken at primary tumor resection. Whole RNA from tumor, nontumor lung or frozen PBMC was sequenced unsorted. Patients with untreated early-stage non-small cell lung cancer, numbering 72, were the donors. The library protocol tagged each TCR cDNA with a unique molecular identifier. TCRdb redid the calling of the 5' RACE reads with MiXCR, one entry per CDR3 protein. Among more than 9,000 distinct CDR3 sequences listed, about 6% were seen once. This clonotype was seen ten or more times.

The starting material was normal lung tissue next to the tumor, obtained at surgery. This TCR came from a male donor with early-stage non-small cell lung cancer. This chain uses TRBV6-2 or TRBV6-3 with TRBJ2-2; no clear D. The CDR3 sequence: CASSYADTGELFF. The CDR3 DNA sequence: TGTGCCAGCAGTTACGCAGACACCGGGGAGCTGTTTTTT.